These 11 T cell receptor beta chains share one sample of origin, sequenced in a study of OX40 agonist ivuxolimab in advanced cancers. Sequencing used immunoSEQ multiplex PCR; TCRdb keeps in-frame clones, though not all of them. The table has approximately 70,000 clones, around 94% seen once. The sequencing used CD4+ or CD8+ T cells sorted from blood, collected in a trial of the OX40 agonist ivuxolimab. Every receptor here comes from an adult with an advanced solid tumor such as melanoma, head and neck, liver or kidney cancer.

The chain recombines TRBV6-5 with TRBJ2-7; D is unresolved. The germline V gene has CDR1 MNHEY and CDR2 SVGAGI. Trimming removed 4 bases from V and 3 bases from J, with 13 bases in between. The CDR3 is 14 residues long. For the CDR3, the DNA is TGTGCCAGCAGTTTAGGTGGTCGGCGCTACGAGCAGTACTTC. Amino acid sequence: CASSLGGRRYEQYF.

The chain employs TRBV4-1 and TRBJ2-5, with D perhaps TRBD2 (6 bases). Trimming stripped 0 bases from V and 1 base from J, with 9 bases between. Germline V CDR1 and CDR2: MGHRA, YSYEKL. CDR3 length: 15 residues. CDR3 in amino acids: CASSQEPGVQETQYF. CDR3 coding DNA: TGCGCCAGCAGCCAAGAACCGGGGGTCCAAGAGACCCAGTACTTC.

CDR3 DNA: TGTGCCAGCAGCTCCTTAGGGGAGGCGGGGGTCGGCCACGAGCAGTACTTC. Amino acid sequence: CASSSLGEAGVGHEQYF. The J gene is TRBJ2-7, the V gene TRBV13; 7 nucleotides agree with TRBD2. The CDR3 sequence is 17 residues long. From germline, CDR1 is PRHDT and CDR2 FYEKMQ (reference sequence). V was pared by 4 bases and J by 5 bases, with 17 bases of the junction left unmatched.

The chain recombines TRBV27 with TRBJ2-7, with a tentative D call TRBD2 (5 bases). Germline CDR1 is MNHEY and CDR2 is SMNVEV (reference sequence). CDR3 length: 14 amino acids. Between the trimmed V and J ends, which lost 3 bases and 2 bases, there was a span of 11 bases. Written as DNA, the CDR3 is TGTGCCAGCAGTTTGGGCGGGTCGACCTACGAGCAGTACTTC. The encoded protein is CASSLGGSTYEQYF.

The chain is built from TRBV27 and TRBJ2-7; D gene ambiguous. The CDR3 is 12 amino acids. Germline assignment: CDR1 MNHEY and CDR2 SMNVEV (reference sequence). V was trimmed by 5 bases and J by 2 bases, leaving 7 bases between them. CDR3 nucleotide sequence: TGTGCCAGCAGTACACACCCCTACGAGCAGTACTTC. It specifies CASSTHPYEQYF.

With respect to this clone: One end of the junction varies from germline; a read error may be responsible. The chain combines TRBV27 with TRBJ2-1, with 9 nucleotides matching TRBD1. Germline CDR1 MNHEY, CDR2 SMNVEV (reference sequence). The CDR3 length is 15 residues. CDR3 sequence (DNA): TGTGCCAGCAGTCGCCGGGACAGGGTAGACAATGATCAGTTCTTC. Translating it yields CASSRRDRVDNDQFF.

This clone occurred once. The chain links TRBV27 to TRBJ2-7; D is unclear. V lost 6 bases to trimming and J lost 0 bases, with 3 bases between them. The length of the CDR3 is 11 residues. Germline assignment: CDR1 MNHEY and CDR2 SMNVEV (reference sequence). CDR3 bases: TGTGCCAGCAGGGGCTCCTACGAGCAGTACTTC. Translating it yields CASRGSYEQYF.

V gene TRBV7-2 combines with J gene TRBJ1-2; 12 bases agree with TRBD1. Trimming removed 2 bases from V and 6 bases from J; junction bases left unmatched: 7. The CDR3 spans 16 residues. Germline lookup yields CDR1 SGHTA and CDR2 FQGNSA. This CDR3 is CASSLTTGTGGDGYTF. The CDR3 nucleotides read TGTGCCAGCAGCTTAACTACCGGGACAGGGGGCGATGGCTACACCTTC.

This chain links TRBV6-6 with TRBJ2-5; D possibly uses TRBD1 or TRBD2 (5 bases each). V dropped 5 bases and J dropped 5 bases, with 18 bases sitting between them. There are 15 residues in the CDR3. Per germline, CDR1 MNHNY and CDR2 SVGAGI (reference sequence). In DNA, the CDR3 is TGTGCCAGCAGTACTGGGACCGCCCCATGGGAGACCCAGTACTTC. Translation: CASSTGTAPWETQYF.

This chain links TRBV21-1 with TRBJ2-2; TRBD1, the table's D call, was not compared with the DNA. TRBV21-1 counts as a pseudogene. The CDR3 contains 16 residues. This chain's CDR3 is CASSSMHRANTGELFF. In DNA form, the CDR3 reads TGTGCCAGCAGCTCGATGCACAGGGCTAACACCGGGGAGCTGTTTTTT.

The chain recombines TRBV30 with TRBJ2-3; perhaps TRBD1 as D (6 bases). The CDR3 loop spans 16 amino acids. The ends were cut back, 0 bases at V and 2 bases at J, with 15 bases in the middle. Germline CDR1 GTSNPN, CDR2 SVGIG (reference sequence). The CDR3 reads CAWSVARQGPTDTQYF. CDR3 in DNA: TGTGCCTGGAGTGTTGCCCGGCAGGGGCCCACAGATACGCAGTATTTT.